The next 21 T cell receptor beta chains were all read from a single sample in a study of blood T cell repertoires in COVID-19 (dated by TCRdb to about 2020). The protocol used for the library was the immunoSEQ multiplex PCR assay. The source is immuneACCESS, and TCRdb retained only in-frame sequences with V and J called. Part of the clones is not carried over; for the studies checked, unresolved V genes explain less than half of this, and the remainder is unexplained. The sample table lists roughly 260,000 clones, around nine tenths of them with a count of one. The top ten hold around 1.8% of the sample. Material for sequencing was PBMCs or T cells enriched from blood (not recorded which). The source of these receptors is a young woman who had recovered from COVID-19.

The J gene is TRBJ1-5, the V gene TRBV28; a weak D match, TRBD1 (5 bases). The germline V gene has CDR1 MDHEN and CDR2 SYDVKM. This CDR3 is built from 16 residues. Between the trimmed V and J ends, which lost 5 bases and 5 bases, there was a span of 19 bases. The CDR3 sequence: CASSPQGIGDYQPQHF. CDR3 sequence (DNA): TGTGCCAGCAGTCCCCAGGGAATTGGGGATTATCAGCCCCAGCATTTT.

The rearrangement uses TRBV11-2 and TRBJ1-2; 8 bases are shared with TRBD1. Germline V gene sequence: CDR1 SGHAT, CDR2 FQNNGV. The V and J ends lost 5 bases and 4 bases, in that order; junction bases with no gene match: 6. The CDR3 length is 14 residues. Here the CDR3 reads CASSPGQGSYGYTF. In DNA form, the CDR3 reads TGTGCCAGCAGCCCCGGACAGGGCAGCTATGGCTACACCTTC.

The count of this clone is one. The rearrangement links TRBV2 to TRBJ2-3; 10 nucleotides match TRBD2. Germline lookup yields CDR1 SNHLY and CDR2 FYNNEI. CDR3 length: 19 amino acids. V lost 4 bases, J lost 2 bases, and 15 bases stayed unmatched. The chain's CDR3 is CASSGPPGLLAGHTDTQYF. The CDR3 DNA is TGTGCCAGCAGTGGCCCCCCTGGCCTACTAGCGGGACACACAGATACGCAGTATTTT.

The rearrangement joins TRBV29-1 to TRBJ1-2; TRBD1 agrees at 9 bases. The junction had 4 bases not matched to a gene; V was cut back by 7 bases and J by 7 bases. The germline V gene has CDR1 SQVTM and CDR2 ANQGSEA. The CDR3 covers 11 residues. CDR3 sequence reads: CSGTGGGGYTF. For the CDR3, the DNA is TGCAGCGGAACAGGGGGCGGTGGCTACACCTTC.

The V gene is TRBV6-2 or TRBV6-3, the J gene TRBJ2-7; weak D call: TRBD2 (6 bases). The CDR3 length is 14 residues. V lost 2 bases, J lost 6 bases, and 14 bases lay in between. Looked up from germline, CDR1 is MNHEY and CDR2 is SVGEGT. The CDR3 sequence: CASSYPRDWPEQYF. CDR3 coding DNA: TGTGCCAGCAGTTACCCCAGGGACTGGCCCGAGCAGTACTTC.

J is TRBJ1-4 and V is TRBV28; possible D gene TRBD1, 5 bases. Trimming shortened V by 5 bases and J by 7 bases, and 14 bases separated the two germline ends. Germline V lookup: CDR1 MDHEN, CDR2 SYDVKM. The CDR3 runs 14 residues. The CDR3 sequence is CASSAAGFGEKLFF. In DNA, the CDR3 is TGTGCCAGCAGTGCCGCAGGGTTTGGTGAAAAACTGTTTTTT.

V is TRBV19 and J is TRBJ1-2; no reliable D call. Germline V gene sequence: CDR1 LNHDA, CDR2 SQIVND (reference sequence). V lost 7 bases and J 8 bases, leaving 20 bases between the germline ends. The CDR3 extends over 14 amino acids. CDR3 DNA sequence: TGTGCCAGTATTGGCCGCGGGCCCTTGGAAGGCTACACCTTC. Protein: CASIGRGPLEGYTF.

This clone was observed a single time. The V gene is TRBV4-1, the J gene TRBJ1-2; D remains unclear. The CDR3 sequence is 14 residues long. V lost 0 bases and J lost 3, with 8 bases in between. CDR1 and CDR2 (germline): MGHRA, YSYEKL. Written as DNA, the CDR3 is TGCGCCAGCAGCCAAGATCTCGGTCACTATGGCTACACCTTC. It specifies CASSQDLGHYGYTF.

The chain is built from TRBV4-2 and TRBJ1-1; the D is unclear. V was pared by 1 base and J by 2 bases, with 8 bases between. CDR1 is LGHNA, CDR2 YNFKEQ, per germline. There are 14 residues in the CDR3. For the CDR3, the DNA is TGTGCCAGCAGCCAAGGAGGCAGTAACACTGAAGCTTTCTTT. Translation gives CASSQGGSNTEAFF.

The chain combines TRBV3-1 (or the pseudogene TRBV3-2) with TRBJ2-3; TRBD2 aligns across 7 bases. The V segment lost 4 bases and the J segment 5 bases; nucleotides outside the gene matches: 12. CDR1 and CDR2 (germline): LGHDT, YNNKEL (reference sequence). This CDR3 is 16 amino acids long. CDR3 in DNA: TGTGCCAGCAGCCTAGCGGGCGGGGCGGGCTTAGATACGCAGTATTTT. It encodes CASSLAGGAGLDTQYF.

The chain has TRBV27 and TRBJ1-1, with a weak D call TRBD1 (6 bases). From germline, CDR1 is MNHEY and CDR2 SMNVEV (reference sequence). Trimming stripped 6 bases from V and 1 base from J, with 9 bases between. CDR3 length: 13 residues. The CDR3 spells CASSQQGNTEAFF. The CDR3 nucleotides are TGTGCCAGCAGCCAACAGGGGAACACTGAAGCTTTCTTT.

This sequence joins TRBV19 and TRBJ1-1, with TRBD1 matching 7 bases. The CDR3 spans 14 residues. Germline CDR1 LNHDA, CDR2 SQIVND (reference sequence). The V and J ends lost 4 bases and 4 bases, in that order; junction bases with no gene match: 6. The CDR3 is CASSTTGWSTEAFF. The CDR3 DNA reads as TGTGCCAGTAGTACGACAGGGTGGAGCACTGAAGCTTTCTTT.

This sequence joins TRBV9 and TRBJ2-3; 10 bases map to TRBD2. Germline CDR1 is SGDLS and CDR2 is YYNGEE. Trimming removed 7 bases from V and 5 bases from J; junction bases left unmatched: 10. This CDR3 is 15 amino acids long. CDR3 nucleotide sequence: TGTGCCAGCGCCGGGGAGCTAGCGGGGGTAGATACGCAGTATTTT. Amino acid sequence: CASAGELAGVDTQYF.

The chain links TRBV28 to TRBJ1-2; D unresolved. Germline CDR1 reads MDHEN; CDR2 reads SYDVKM. The V end lost 1 base, the J end lost 4 bases, and 13 bases lay between the germline ends. The CDR3 extends over 15 amino acids. In DNA form, the CDR3 reads TGTGCCAGCAGTTTATCGGTAGGGAGAGCCTATGGCTACACCTTC. Translating it yields CASSLSVGRAYGYTF.

The gene calls are TRBV13 and TRBJ2-1; no definite D call. This CDR3 is 16 amino acids long. The germline gives CDR1 PRHDT, CDR2 FYEKMQ (reference sequence). V lost 2 bases to trimming and J lost 4 bases, with 15 bases between them. Here the CDR3 DNA reads TGTGCCAGCAGCTTATATGAGTACCGAGCTTACAATGAGCAGTTCTTC. The encoded protein is CASSLYEYRAYNEQFF.

The chain links TRBV18 to TRBJ1-1; possible D gene TRBD1, 5 bases. CDR1 and CDR2 (germline): KGHSH, LQKENI. Trimming removed 3 bases at V and 4 bases at J, with 15 bases between. The CDR3 runs 15 residues. The CDR3, as DNA: TGTGCCAGCTCACCGGGGCCGAATGTGATCACTGAAGCTTTCTTT. Encoded protein: CASSPGPNVITEAFF.

This chain connects TRBV25-1 to TRBJ1-1; D is undetermined. Between the trimmed V and J ends, which lost 0 bases and 1 base, there was a span of 6 bases. The CDR3 is 14 residues long. From germline, CDR1 is MGHDK and CDR2 SYGVNS. CDR3 coding DNA: TGTGCCAGCAGTGAATACGGGAGGAACACTGAAGCTTTCTTT. Translated, it gives CASSEYGRNTEAFF.

V usage is TRBV6-2 or TRBV6-3 and J usage is TRBJ1-5; D remains ambiguous. Germline lookup yields CDR1 MNHEY and CDR2 SVGEGT. The V gene lost 5 bases and the J gene lost 4 bases, with 9 bases spanning the gap. The CDR3 loop spans 13 amino acids. CDR3 sequence reads: CASSLEENQPQHF. CDR3 bases: TGTGCCAGCAGTCTCGAGGAGAATCAGCCCCAGCATTTT.

The CDR3 sequence is CASSLETGYYGYTF. The CDR3 DNA reads as TGCGCCAGCAGCTTGGAAACAGGGTACTATGGCTACACCTTC. V gene TRBV5-1 combines with J gene TRBJ1-2; TRBD1 might be the D (6 bases). Germline V gene data show CDR1 as SGHRS and CDR2 as YFSETQ. The CDR3 covers 14 residues. The V end lost 0 bases, the J end lost 3 bases, and 9 bases lay between the germline ends.

This chain links TRBV7-6 with TRBJ1-1; D is uncertain. Trimming removed 1 base from V and 1 base from J, with 7 bases in between. Germline V CDR1 and CDR2: SGHVS, FNYEAQ. CDR3 size: 14 residues. In DNA, the CDR3 is TGTGCCAGCAGCTTAGTTCAGAAGAACACTGAAGCTTTCTTT. Protein: CASSLVQKNTEAFF.

The CDR3 region is CASSVEDGQGVKNIQYF. In DNA form, the CDR3 reads TGTGCCAGCAGCGTAGAGGATGGACAGGGGGTCAAAAACATTCAGTACTTC. The chain has TRBV9 and TRBJ2-4; 10 bases are shared with TRBD1. This CDR3 spans 17 amino acids. CDR1 SGDLS and CDR2 YYNGEE come from the germline V gene. V trimming: 0 bases; J trimming: 3 bases; junction bases outside the gene matches: 6.